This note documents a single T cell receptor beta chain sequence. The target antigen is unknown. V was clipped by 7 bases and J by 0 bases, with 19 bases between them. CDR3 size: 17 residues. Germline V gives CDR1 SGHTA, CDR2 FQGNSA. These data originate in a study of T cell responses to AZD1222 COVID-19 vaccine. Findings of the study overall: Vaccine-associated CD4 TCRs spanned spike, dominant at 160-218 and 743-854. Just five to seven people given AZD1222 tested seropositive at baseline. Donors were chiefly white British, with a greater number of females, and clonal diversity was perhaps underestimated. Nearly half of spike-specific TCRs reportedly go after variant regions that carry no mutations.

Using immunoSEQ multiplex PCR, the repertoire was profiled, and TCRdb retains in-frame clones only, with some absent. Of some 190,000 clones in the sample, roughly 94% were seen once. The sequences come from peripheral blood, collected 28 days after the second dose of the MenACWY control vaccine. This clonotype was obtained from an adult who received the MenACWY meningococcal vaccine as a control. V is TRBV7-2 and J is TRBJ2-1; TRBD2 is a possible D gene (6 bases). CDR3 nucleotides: TGTGCCAGCATGGAGGGAGTTGCGCAGCTCTCCTACAATGAGCAGTTCTTC. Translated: CASMEGVAQLSYNEQFF.